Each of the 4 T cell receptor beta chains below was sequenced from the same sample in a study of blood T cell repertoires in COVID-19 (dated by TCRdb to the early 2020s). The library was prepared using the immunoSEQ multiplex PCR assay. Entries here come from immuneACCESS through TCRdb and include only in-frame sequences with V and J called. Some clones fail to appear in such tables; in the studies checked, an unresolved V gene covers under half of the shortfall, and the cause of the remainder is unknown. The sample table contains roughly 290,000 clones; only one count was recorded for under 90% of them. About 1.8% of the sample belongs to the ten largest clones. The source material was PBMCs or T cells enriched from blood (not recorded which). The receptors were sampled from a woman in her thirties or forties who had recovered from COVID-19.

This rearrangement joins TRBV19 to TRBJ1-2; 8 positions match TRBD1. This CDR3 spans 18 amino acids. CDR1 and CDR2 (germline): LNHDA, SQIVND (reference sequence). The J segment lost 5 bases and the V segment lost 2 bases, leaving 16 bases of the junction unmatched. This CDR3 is CASSIPLGTGFFGYGYTF. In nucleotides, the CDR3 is TGTGCCAGTAGTATACCCCTGGGGACAGGATTTTTCGGATATGGCTACACCTTC.

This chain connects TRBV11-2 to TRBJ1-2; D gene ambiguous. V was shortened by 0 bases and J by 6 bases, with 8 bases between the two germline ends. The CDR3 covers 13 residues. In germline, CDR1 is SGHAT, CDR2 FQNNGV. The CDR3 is CASSLDGRNGYTF. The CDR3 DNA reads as TGTGCCAGCAGCTTAGACGGGAGGAATGGCTACACCTTC.

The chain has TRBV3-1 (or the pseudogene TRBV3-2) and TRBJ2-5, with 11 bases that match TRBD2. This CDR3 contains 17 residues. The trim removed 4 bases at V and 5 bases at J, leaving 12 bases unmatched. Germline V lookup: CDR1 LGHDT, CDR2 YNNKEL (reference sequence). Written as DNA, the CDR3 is TGTGCCAGCAGCCGCAAGGAGCTAGCGGGAGGTCCCGAGACCCAGTACTTC. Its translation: CASSRKELAGGPETQYF.

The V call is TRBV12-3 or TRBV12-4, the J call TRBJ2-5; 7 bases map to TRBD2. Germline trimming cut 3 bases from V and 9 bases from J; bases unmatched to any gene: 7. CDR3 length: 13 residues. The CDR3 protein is CASSLGLAEAQYF. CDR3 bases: TGTGCCAGCAGTTTGGGGCTAGCGGAGGCCCAGTACTTC.